Shown below are 22 T cell receptor beta chains from a single sample sequenced in a study of blood T cells in healthy people across ages. The authors ran a second PCR of 7 to 11 cycles using a sample-barcoded 5' primer and a J-beta primer mix. TCRdb independently ran MiXCR on the 5' RACE reads; one entry per CDR3 protein. Of about 290,000 distinct CDR3 sequences listed, 25% to 30% are singletons. Sequenced: blood. Source of these receptors: a woman aged 70 to 79 in good health.

The chain carries TRBV7-8 and TRBJ2-1; 11 bases are a match to TRBD2. The CDR3 spans 15 residues. The J segment lost 15 bases and the V segment lost 1 base, leaving 11 bases of the junction unmatched. The V gene's germline CDR1 is SGHVS and CDR2 FQNEAQ. CDR3: CASSLGDSGRALPFF. As DNA, the CDR3 is TGTGCCAGCAGCTTAGGGGATAGCGGGAGGGCCCTCCCGTTCTTC.

Many counts were recorded for this clonotype. The genes are TRBV6-2 or TRBV6-3 and TRBJ2-5; a possible D gene is TRBD2 (5 bases). The J call may not be correct, given that the DNA end is closer to TRBJ2-7. Germline V CDR1 and CDR2: MNHEY, SVGEGT. This CDR3 comprises 13 residues. The CDR3 sequence is CASSYTRGYEQYF. The CDR3, as DNA: TGTGCCAGCAGTTACACACGGGGCTACGAGCAGTACTTC.

This clonotype occurred a few times. The rearrangement uses TRBV4-1 and TRBJ1-2; 10 nucleotides agree with TRBD1. After removal of 1 base from V and 1 base from J, the junction contained 3 bases not matched to a gene. This CDR3 spans 16 amino acids. Germline-derived CDR1 and CDR2 are MGHRA and YSYEKL. CDR3 bases: TGCGCCAGCAGCCAAGGGGGGACAGGGGTTAACTATGGCTACACCTTC. Its translation: CASSQGGTGVNYGYTF.

The chain links TRBV3-1 to TRBJ2-5, with TRBD1 as a possible D gene (6 bases). V was pared by 4 bases and J by 3 bases, with 18 bases between. This CDR3 region has 16 residues. Per germline, CDR1 LGHDT and CDR2 YNNKEL (reference sequence). The CDR3, as DNA: TGTGCCAGCAGCCCCCGATTCGGACAGCCGAAAGAGACCCAGTACTTC. Protein: CASSPRFGQPKETQYF.

This chain uses TRBV27 with TRBJ1-6; 8 bases agree with TRBD1. V gave up 5 bases and J gave up 8 bases; unmatched junction bases: 11. Germline CDR1 MNHEY, CDR2 SMNVEV (reference sequence). This CDR3 is built from 16 residues. CDR3 loop: CASSPTDRVVDSPLHF. Here the CDR3 DNA reads TGTGCCAGCAGTCCGACGGACAGGGTTGTTGATTCACCCCTCCACTTT.

This clonotype came up a few times. The conserved phenylalanine or tryptophan is not found at the CDR3 terminus, so this likely reflects a read error. This rearrangement joins TRBV25-1 to TRBJ2-4, with D tentatively TRBD2 (6 bases). V lost 7 bases and J lost 3, with 13 bases in between. Germline lookup yields CDR1 MGHDK and CDR2 SYGVNS. The CDR3 sequence is 14 residues long. CDR3: CASTHRRDKNIQYL. The CDR3 nucleotides are TGTGCCAGCACCCACAGGAGGGACAAAAACATTCAGTACCTC.

This clonotype occurred a few times. The chain has TRBV14 and TRBJ2-2; D is tentatively TRBD1 or TRBD2 (5 bases each). The CDR3 loop spans 14 amino acids. Per the germline V gene, CDR1 is SGHDN and CDR2 is FVKESK. Trimming left V 6 bases short and J 6 bases short, with 14 bases between. The CDR3 coding sequence is TGTGCCAGCAGAAGGGACCTACAAGCCGGGGAGCTGTTTTTT. It is translated as CASRRDLQAGELFF.

This chain joins TRBV2 and TRBJ2-5, with D possibly matching TRBD1 (5 bases). Germline CDR1 and CDR2: SNHLY and FYNNEI. Trimming removed 4 bases at V and 2 bases at J, with 11 bases between. This CDR3 has 14 amino acids. The CDR3 DNA follows: TGTGCCAGCAGTGCAGCAGGGCCGCAAGAGACCCAGTACTTC. This gives the protein CASSAAGPQETQYF.

The chain joins TRBV12-3 or TRBV12-4 to TRBJ2-5, with a possible D match to TRBD2 (6 bases). Matching the DNA end better, TRBJ2-1 makes the J call doubtful. This CDR3 region has 16 residues. The CDR3 is CASTLYRPSVYNEQFF. The CDR3 coding sequence is TGTGCCAGCACCCTCTATCGTCCTAGCGTGTACAATGAGCAGTTCTTC.

This chain uses TRBV13 with TRBJ2-1; D is tentatively TRBD1 or TRBD2 (5 bases each). Germline V CDR1 and CDR2: PRHDT, FYEKMQ (reference sequence). CDR3 length equals 18 residues. V shed 5 bases and J shed 7 bases, with 27 bases lying between them. In DNA form, the CDR3 reads TGTGCCAGCAGCGGCCGGGACGGATCCTTCGGCTTTGTGAATGAGCAGTTCTTC. Its translation is CASSGRDGSFGFVNEQFF.

Here the CDR3 reads CASSSLDDYEQYF. The CDR3 DNA follows: TGTGCCAGCAGTTCCTTGGATGACTACGAGCAGTACTTC. J is TRBJ2-7 and V is TRBV12-3 or TRBV12-4; D not certain. V was shortened by 4 bases and J by 3 bases, with 10 bases between the two germline ends. CDR3 size: 13 residues.

This clonotype has at least ten counts. The rearrangement joins TRBV7-9 to TRBJ1-1; the D is unclear. The length of the CDR3 is 13 residues. Germline V lookup: CDR1 SEHNR, CDR2 FQNEAQ (reference sequence). V gave up 5 bases and J gave up 7 bases, with 14 bases separating them. The CDR3 DNA sequence: TGTGCCAGCAGCCCAATCCGGGCCCATGAAGCTTTCTTT. Protein sequence: CASSPIRAHEAFF. The full variable domain, completed using reference TRBV7-9 and TRBJ1-1, is DTGVSQNPRHKITKRGQNVTFRCDPISEHNRLYWYRQTLGQGPEFLTYFQNEAQLEKSRLLSDRFSAERPKGSFSTLEIQRTEQGDSAMYLCASSPIRAHEAFFGQGTRLTVV.

This chain uses TRBV5-1 with TRBJ1-4, with 11 bases lining up with TRBD1. With 5 bases clipped from V and 7 bases from J, the junction kept 4 bases outside the gene matches. Germline CDR1 SGHRS, CDR2 YFSETQ. This CDR3 has 14 residues. In DNA form, the CDR3 reads TGCGCCAGCAGTTCCGGGACAGGGGGTGAAAAACTGTTTTTT. Translating it yields CASSSGTGGEKLFF. The full variable domain, its missing parts supplied by reference TRBV5-1 and TRBJ1-4, is KAGVTQTPRYLIKTRGQQVTLSCSPISGHRSVSWYQQTPGQGLQFLFEYFSETQRNKGNFPGRFSGRQFSNSRSEMNVSTLELGDSALYLCASSSGTGGEKLFFGSGTQLSVL.

This clonotype was observed a handful of times. The CDR3 sequence is CATSRDRQRNTEAFF. The CDR3 DNA reads as TGTGCCACCAGCAGAGATAGACAGCGGAACACTGAAGCTTTCTTT. The rearrangement links TRBV15 to TRBJ1-1; D is possibly TRBD1 (5 bases). Trimming took 0 bases from V and 1 from J, leaving 9 bases between them. CDR3 length: 15 residues. The V gene's germline CDR1 is LNHNV and CDR2 YYDKDF (reference sequence).

This clonotype showed up just a few times. The chain is built from TRBV6-1 and TRBJ1-1; D gene uncertain. The CDR3 totals 11 residues. CDR1 and CDR2 (germline): MNHNS, SASEGT. V lost 2 bases, J lost 11 bases, and 9 bases lay in between. CDR3: CASSEQRSAFF. The CDR3 DNA sequence: TGTGCCAGCAGTGAACAACGGTCGGCTTTCTTT.

This clonotype has only a few counts. The chain has TRBV20-1 and TRBJ2-5, with D tentatively TRBD1 or TRBD2 (5 bases each). The germline V gene encodes CDR1 DFQATT and CDR2 SNEGSKA (reference sequence). Trimming removed 7 bases from V and 4 bases from J, with 25 bases in between. This CDR3 region has 16 residues. The DNA of the CDR3 is TGCAGTGTCACGAAGCAATCCGGGACGGGCAGAGAGACCCAGTACTTC. It translates to CSVTKQSGTGRETQYF.

This clonotype was observed a handful of times. The chain joins TRBV3-1 to TRBJ2-5; 10 bases are a match to TRBD1. CDR3 length equals 16 residues. CDR1 is LGHDT, CDR2 YNNKEL, per germline (reference sequence). The V segment lost 3 bases and the J segment 3 bases; nucleotides outside the gene matches: 7. CDR3 sequence (DNA): TGTGCCAGCAGCCAGGGACAGGGGCTTTCTGAAGAGACCCAGTACTTC. Translation gives CASSQGQGLSEETQYF.

The chain is built from TRBV21-1 and TRBJ2-5. TRBV21-1 is designated a pseudogene. The CDR3 runs 13 residues. CDR3 residues: CASSLGTIETQYF. CDR3 DNA sequence: TGTGCCAGCAGCTTGGGGACCATAGAGACCCAGTACTTC.

This chain uses TRBV20-1 with TRBJ2-7; D gene ambiguous. With 1 base removed from V and 3 bases from J, the gap between germline ends came to 19 bases. This CDR3 is 16 amino acids long. Germline CDR1 and CDR2: DFQATT and SNEGSKA (reference sequence). For the CDR3, the DNA is TGCAGTGCTAGAGGCGGACCCTCGGCGGCTAACTACGAGCAGTACTTC. Its translation is CSARGGPSAANYEQYF.

This clonotype has just a few counts. The V and J genes are TRBV2 and TRBJ2-5; 7 positions agree with TRBD1. Germline V gives CDR1 SNHLY, CDR2 FYNNEI. The ends lost 8 bases at V and 3 bases at J; junction bases unmatched: 15. The CDR3 spans 16 residues. The CDR3 sequence: CASCYGLKGAEETQYF. As DNA, the CDR3 is TGTGCCAGCTGTTACGGGTTGAAGGGGGCCGAAGAGACCCAGTACTTC.

This clonotype was seen a handful of times. The rearrangement links TRBV28 to TRBJ2-1; D gene uncertain. The CDR3 has 14 amino acids. The V gene's germline CDR1 is MDHEN and CDR2 SYDVKM. The ends were cut back, 2 bases at V and 5 bases at J, with 10 bases in the middle. The CDR3, as DNA: TGTGCCAGCAGTTTACAAGGCGTCCACAATGAGCAGTTCTTC. Residues: CASSLQGVHNEQFF.

This clonotype was picked up many times. The genes are TRBV7-2 and TRBJ1-5; no definite D call. Trimming cost V 2 bases and J 4 bases, with 6 bases left between them. Germline V gene lookup returns CDR1 SGHTA and CDR2 FQGNSA. The CDR3 length is 13 residues. The CDR3 is CASSLSRNQPQHF. In DNA form, the CDR3 reads TGTGCCAGCAGCTTAAGCAGGAATCAGCCCCAGCATTTT.